Sequencing of this TCR beta chain was carried out in a study of blood T cell repertoires in COVID-19. Background on the study: The United States, Italy and Spain provided the acute and convalescent COVID-19 samples.

As originally analysed: Estimates of nucleated cell counts were drawn from the amplification of reference gene primers. Method: immunoSEQ multiplex PCR; TCRdb's copy keeps in-frame clones and lacks some. V, J and clone size were drawn from that table, and D and trimming were deduced from the DNA. Of around 280,000 clones in the sample, around 90% were seen once. Living in 24 US areas, the participants were between 18 and 89 years of age. V lost 5 bases to trimming and J lost 0 bases, with 15 bases between them. Germline CDR1 is SGHRS and CDR2 is YFSETQ. The CDR3 is made up of 15 amino acids. The clonotype was recovered from a woman in her 40s who had recovered from COVID-19. The sample consisted of PBMCs or T cells enriched from blood (not recorded which). This sequence joins TRBV5-1 and TRBJ2-7; a weak D match, TRBD1 (6 bases). The DNA for the CDR3 is TGCGCCAGCAGTGACCCAGGGGAAAGCTCCTACGAGCAGTACTTC. Translation: CASSDPGESSYEQYF.